Here is one T cell receptor (beta chain) with its context. This sample was taken from a study of T cells expressing NK-cell markers. 5'RACE template switching built TCR beta cDNA with unique molecular identifiers. TCRdb re-called the 5' RACE reads and shows each CDR3 protein once, DNA omitted. The sample totals about 400,000 distinct CDR3 sequences; its top ten clones hold about 10%. Germline values: CDR1 MGHRA, CDR2 YSYEKL. This CDR3 has 18 amino acids. V and J are TRBV4-1 and TRBJ2-5; as DNA is missing, the TRBD1 call by TCRdb cannot be tested. This receptor was obtained from a woman between 45 and 65 years old in good health. Sequenced input: blood T cells: a sorted CD56 or NKG2C T cell subset, CD4+ or CD8+ T cells, or bulk PBMC T cells (not recorded which). The CDR3 region is CASSQDRFGTGGGETQYF.